This T cell receptor beta chain was sequenced in a study of T-cell memory formation after mild COVID-19. A single record per CDR3 protein comes from TCRdb applying MiXCR to the 5' RACE reads. This sample has 250,000 to 300,000 distinct CDR3 sequences, with 15% to 20% found just once. V gave up 0 bases and J gave up 9 bases, with 11 bases separating them. The CDR3 covers 13 residues. Germline V gene lookup returns CDR1 LGHNA and CDR2 YNFKEQ. Whole-study findings and limits: Clones shrinking between day 15 and 85 showed a balanced CD4/CD8 split, and those that grew later tilted toward CD4+. That cross-reactive memory joined was suggested by some responding clones appearing in pre-infection memory.

Concerning this clonotype itself: The antigen is not known.

The sequencing sample was made of PBMCs or a T cell subset sorted from them (not recorded which). This rearrangement joins TRBV4-2 to TRBJ1-2; D might be TRBD1 (6 bases). This TCR was recovered from a man aged 18 to 35 who had mild COVID-19 (a few samples of this study predate the infection). Cell type and time point are not known. The CDR3 spells CASSQDTGYSYTF. CDR3 coding DNA: TGTGCCAGCAGCCAAGATACAGGGTACAGCTACACCTTC.